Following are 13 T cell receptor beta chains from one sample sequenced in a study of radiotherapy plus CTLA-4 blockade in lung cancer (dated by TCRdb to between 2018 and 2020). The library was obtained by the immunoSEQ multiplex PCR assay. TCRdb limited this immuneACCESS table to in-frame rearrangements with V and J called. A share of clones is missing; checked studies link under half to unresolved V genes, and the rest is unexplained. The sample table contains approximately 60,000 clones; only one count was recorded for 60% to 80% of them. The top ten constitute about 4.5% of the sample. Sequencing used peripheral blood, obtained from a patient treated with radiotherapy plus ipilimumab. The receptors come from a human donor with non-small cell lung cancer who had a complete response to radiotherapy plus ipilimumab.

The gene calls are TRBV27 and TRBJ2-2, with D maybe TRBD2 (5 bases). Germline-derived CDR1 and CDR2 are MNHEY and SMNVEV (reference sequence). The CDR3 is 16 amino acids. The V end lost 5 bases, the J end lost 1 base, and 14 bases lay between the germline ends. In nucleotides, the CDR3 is TGTGCCAGCAGTCGATTGGGAGTCCAGAACACCGGGGAGCTGTTTTTT. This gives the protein CASSRLGVQNTGELFF.

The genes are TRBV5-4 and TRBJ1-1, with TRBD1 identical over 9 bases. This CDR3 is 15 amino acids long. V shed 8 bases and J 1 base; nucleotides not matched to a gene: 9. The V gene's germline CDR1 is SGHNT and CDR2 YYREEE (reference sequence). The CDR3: CASGDRGRWNTEAFF. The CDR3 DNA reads TGTGCCAGTGGTGACAGGGGGAGATGGAACACTGAAGCTTTCTTT.

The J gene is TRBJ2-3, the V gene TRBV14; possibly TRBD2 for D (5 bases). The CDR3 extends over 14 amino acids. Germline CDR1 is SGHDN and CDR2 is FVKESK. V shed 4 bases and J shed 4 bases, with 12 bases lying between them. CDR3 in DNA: TGTGCCAGCAGCCGAGACGGGAAATCAGATACGCAGTATTTT. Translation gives CASSRDGKSDTQYF.

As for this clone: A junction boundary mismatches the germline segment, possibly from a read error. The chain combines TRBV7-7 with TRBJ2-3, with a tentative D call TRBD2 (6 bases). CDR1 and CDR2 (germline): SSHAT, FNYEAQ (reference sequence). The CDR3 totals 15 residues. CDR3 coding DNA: TGTGCTAGCAGCTTAATGGGGGGAATTACAGATACGCAGTATTTT. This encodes CASSLMGGITDTQYF.

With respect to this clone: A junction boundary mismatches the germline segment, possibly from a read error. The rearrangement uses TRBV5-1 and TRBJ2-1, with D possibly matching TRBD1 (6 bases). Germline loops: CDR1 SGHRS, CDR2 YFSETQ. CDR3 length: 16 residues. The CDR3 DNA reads TGCACCAGCAGCTTCGGACAGCCGAGCTCCTACAATGAGCAGTTCTTC. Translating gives CTSSFGQPSSYNEQFF.

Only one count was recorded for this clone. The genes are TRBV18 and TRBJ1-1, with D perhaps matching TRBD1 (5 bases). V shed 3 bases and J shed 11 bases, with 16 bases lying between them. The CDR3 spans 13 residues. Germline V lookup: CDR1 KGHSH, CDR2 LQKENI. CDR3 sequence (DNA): TGTGCCAGCTCACCGGAACAGGACTCATTGGCTTTCTTT. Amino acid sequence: CASSPEQDSLAFF.

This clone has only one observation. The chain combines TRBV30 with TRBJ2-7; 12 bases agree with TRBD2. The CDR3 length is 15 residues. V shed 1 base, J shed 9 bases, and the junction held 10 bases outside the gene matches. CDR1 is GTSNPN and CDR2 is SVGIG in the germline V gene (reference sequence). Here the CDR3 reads CAWSAGTSGPPRQYV. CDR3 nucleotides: TGTGCCTGGAGTGCCGGGACTAGCGGGCCCCCTCGGCAGTACGTC.

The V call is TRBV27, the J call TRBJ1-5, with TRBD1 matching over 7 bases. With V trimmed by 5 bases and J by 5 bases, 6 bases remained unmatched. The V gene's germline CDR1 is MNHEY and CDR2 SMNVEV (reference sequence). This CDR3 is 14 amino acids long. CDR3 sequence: CASSKTGRDQPQHF. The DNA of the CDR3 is TGTGCCAGCAGTAAGACAGGGAGGGATCAGCCCCAGCATTTT.

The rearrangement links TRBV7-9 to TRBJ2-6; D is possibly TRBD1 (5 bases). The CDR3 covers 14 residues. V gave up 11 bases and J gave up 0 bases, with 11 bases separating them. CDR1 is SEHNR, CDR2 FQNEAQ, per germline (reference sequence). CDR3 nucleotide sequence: TGTGCCCTCAGGGCGGACTCTGGGGCCAACGTCCTGACTTTC. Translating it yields CALRADSGANVLTF.

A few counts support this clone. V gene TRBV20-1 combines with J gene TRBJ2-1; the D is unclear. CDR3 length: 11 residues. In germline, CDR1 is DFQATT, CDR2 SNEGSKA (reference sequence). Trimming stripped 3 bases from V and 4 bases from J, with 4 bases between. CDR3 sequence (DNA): TGCAGTGCTAGGAAGTACAATGAGCAGTTCTTC. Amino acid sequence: CSARKYNEQFF.

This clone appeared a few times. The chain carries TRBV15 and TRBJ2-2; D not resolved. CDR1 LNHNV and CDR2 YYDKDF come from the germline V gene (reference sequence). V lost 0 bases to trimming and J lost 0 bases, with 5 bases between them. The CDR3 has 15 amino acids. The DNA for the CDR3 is TGTGCCACCAGCAGAGATAGGACGAACACCGGGGAGCTGTTTTTT. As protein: CATSRDRTNTGELFF.

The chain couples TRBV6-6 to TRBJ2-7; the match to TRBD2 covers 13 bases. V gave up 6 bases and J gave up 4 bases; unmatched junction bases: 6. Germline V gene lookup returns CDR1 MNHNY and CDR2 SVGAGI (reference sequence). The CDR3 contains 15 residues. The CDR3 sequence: CASRDGLAGVYEQYV. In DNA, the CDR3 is TGTGCCAGCAGGGACGGACTAGCGGGAGTGTACGAGCAGTACGTC.

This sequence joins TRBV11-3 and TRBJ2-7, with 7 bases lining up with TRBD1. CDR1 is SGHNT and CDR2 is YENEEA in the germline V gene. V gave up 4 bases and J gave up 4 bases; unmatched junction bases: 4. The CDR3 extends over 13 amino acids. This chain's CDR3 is CASSSGTVYEQYV. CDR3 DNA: TGTGCCAGCAGCTCTGGGACAGTTTACGAGCAGTACGTC.